A single sample is the source of the 15 T cell receptor beta chains below, sequenced in a study of graft-versus-host responses after intestinal transplantation. Sequencing was performed with immunoSEQ multiplex PCR; in TCRdb, only in-frame clones are kept and a portion is missing. The sample lists under 140,000 clones, 93% occurring once. Antigens for these TCRs are unknown. The sample was unstimulated CD8+ T cells sorted from spleen or lymph node cells, taken before intestinal transplant. All receptors come from a human donor who received an intestinal transplant.

The J gene is TRBJ1-4, the V gene TRBV5-1, with 8 bases identical to TRBD1. This CDR3 region has 14 residues. V dropped 4 bases and J dropped 3; count of bases not matched to a gene: 2. Germline loops: CDR1 SGHRS, CDR2 YFSETQ. CDR3 coding DNA: TGCGCCAGCAGCCCACAGGGGGCTAATGAAAAACTGTTTTTT. It codes for CASSPQGANEKLFF.

The rearrangement joins TRBV4-1 to TRBJ2-1; D unresolved. This CDR3 is 14 amino acids long. Looked up from germline, CDR1 is MGHRA and CDR2 is YSYEKL. V lost 0 bases and J 8 bases, leaving 11 bases between the germline ends. This CDR3 reads CASSQDRVKDEQFF. The CDR3 nucleotides are TGCGCCAGCAGCCAAGATCGGGTGAAGGATGAGCAGTTCTTC.

The V gene is TRBV5-4, the J gene TRBJ2-5; TRBD2 matches 11 bases. CDR3 length equals 19 residues. The trim removed 4 bases at V and 4 bases at J, leaving 18 bases unmatched. The germline CDR1 and CDR2 sequences are SGHNT and YYREEE (reference sequence). CDR3 amino acids: CASSAAQLGLAGPPETQYF. The CDR3 DNA follows: TGTGCCAGCAGCGCCGCTCAGCTCGGACTAGCGGGCCCCCCAGAGACCCAGTACTTC.

The gene calls are TRBV9 and TRBJ1-1; TRBD1 matches 9 bases. Germline lookup yields CDR1 SGDLS and CDR2 YYNGEE. The CDR3 extends over 14 amino acids. Trimming took 3 bases from V and 3 from J; bases not matched to a gene: 3. The CDR3 DNA reads as TGTGCCAGCAGCGCGACAGGGGGGGACACTGAAGCTTTCTTT. It specifies CASSATGGDTEAFF. Full variable domain (missing parts from reference TRBV9 and TRBJ1-1): DSGVTQTPKHLITATGQRVTLRCSPRSGDLSVYWYQQSLDQGLQFLIQYYNGEERAKGNILERFSAQQFPDLHSELNLSSLELGDSALYFCASSATGGDTEAFFGQGTRLTVV.

This clone was observed once. J is TRBJ2-7 and V is TRBV15, with 7 bases fitting TRBD2. The V and J ends lost 5 bases and 4 bases, in that order; junction bases with no gene match: 11. Germline V gene data show CDR1 as LNHNV and CDR2 as YYDKDF (reference sequence). The length of the CDR3 is 15 residues. Here the CDR3 reads CATSPRASGNYEQYF. For the CDR3, the DNA is TGTGCCACCAGCCCCCGAGCTAGCGGTAATTACGAGCAGTACTTC.

This clone was counted once. The chain couples TRBV6-5 to TRBJ2-3; 9 bases are shared with TRBD2. V lost 2 bases, J lost 1 base, and 1 base stayed unmatched. This CDR3 is built from 15 residues. Germline lookup yields CDR1 MNHEY and CDR2 SVGAGI. This CDR3 is CASSYRTSGTDTQYF. In nucleotides, the CDR3 is TGTGCCAGCAGTTACCGGACTAGCGGCACAGATACGCAGTATTTT.

In DNA form, the CDR3 reads TGTGCCAGCAGCTTGGACCCAGGGAACTATGGCTACACCTTC. This codes for CASSLDPGNYGYTF. V gene TRBV5-4 combines with J gene TRBJ1-2; a weak D match, TRBD1 (5 bases). The CDR3 is made up of 14 amino acids. Per germline, CDR1 SGHNT and CDR2 YYREEE (reference sequence). V lost 0 bases, J lost 2 bases, and 8 bases lay in between.

The chain employs TRBV7-9 and TRBJ1-2, with D perhaps TRBD1 (6 bases). This CDR3 has 15 amino acids. V was pared by 1 base and J by 6 bases, with 15 bases between. Germline values: CDR1 SEHNR, CDR2 FQNEAQ (reference sequence). The CDR3, as DNA: TGTGCCAGCAGCTTAGGGGGGGCTACTAGCCATGGCTACACCTTC. Translated, it gives CASSLGGATSHGYTF. The variable domain in full, with the rest retrieved from reference TRBV7-9 and TRBJ1-2, is DTGVSQNPRHKITKRGQNVTFRCDPISEHNRLYWYRQTLGQGPEFLTYFQNEAQLEKSRLLSDRFSAERPKGSFSTLEIQRTEQGDSAMYLCASSLGGATSHGYTFGSGTRLTVV.

The chain combines TRBV2 with TRBJ1-1, with D hard to call. Trimming shortened V by 10 bases and J by 4 bases, and 13 bases separated the two germline ends. The CDR3 consists of 12 residues. Per germline, CDR1 SNHLY and CDR2 FYNNEI. CDR3 protein: CAILSVVTEAFF. The CDR3 nucleotides are TGTGCCATCCTGTCTGTAGTCACTGAAGCTTTCTTT.

This clone appeared once. Other DNA sequences from this sample encode an identical CDR3 as well. CDR3 nucleotide sequence: TGTGCCAGCAGTTTAGGAGCCAACTATGGCTACACCTTC. This codes for CASSLGANYGYTF. The rearrangement joins TRBV27 to TRBJ1-2; unclear D gene. The CDR3 has 13 amino acids. Germline loops: CDR1 MNHEY, CDR2 SMNVEV (reference sequence). V was shortened by 2 bases and J by 2 bases, with 6 bases between the two germline ends.

The V call is TRBV19, the J call TRBJ1-1, with 8 bases that match TRBD1. The J segment lost 11 bases and the V segment lost 10 bases, leaving 18 bases of the junction unmatched. From germline, CDR1 is LNHDA and CDR2 SQIVND (reference sequence). This CDR3 contains 14 residues. DNA for the CDR3: TGTGCCACAACTATTACAGGGGGAAGTTTGGTTGCTTTCTTT. Its translation: CATTITGGSLVAFF.

This clone was observed once. The rearrangement links TRBV19 to TRBJ1-2; D is perhaps TRBD1 (6 bases). This CDR3 contains 14 residues. Deletions cut 5 bases from V and 2 bases from J, with 12 bases between. CDR1 and CDR2 (germline): LNHDA, SQIVND (reference sequence). CDR3 region: CASSPGHYNYGYTF. The DNA of the CDR3 is TGTGCCAGTAGTCCGGGACACTACAACTATGGCTACACCTTC.

This chain connects TRBV5-6 to TRBJ2-7; D uncertain. The ends were cut back, 4 bases at V and 3 bases at J, with 17 bases in the middle. The CDR3 consists of 15 residues. Germline loops: CDR1 SGHDT, CDR2 YYEEEE. CDR3 coding DNA: TGTGCCAGCAGCGCCCCCGGCAGTTATAGCTACGAGCAGTACTTC. Translated, it gives CASSAPGSYSYEQYF.

This sequence joins TRBV28 and TRBJ2-7; D gene uncertain. V was trimmed by 5 bases and J by 2 bases, leaving 13 bases between them. The CDR3 consists of 14 residues. From germline, CDR1 is MDHEN and CDR2 SYDVKM. The CDR3 loop reads CASSMTHTTYEQYF. CDR3 nucleotide sequence: TGTGCCAGCAGTATGACACACACCACCTACGAGCAGTACTTC.

This chain links TRBV5-1 with TRBJ2-1; D call uncertain. The CDR3 runs 12 residues. CDR1 is SGHRS, CDR2 YFSETQ, per germline. V gave up 5 bases and J gave up 8 bases, with 11 bases separating them. For the CDR3, the DNA is TGCGCCAGCAGTAGGAGTTGGGATGAGCAGTTCTTC. Its protein is CASSRSWDEQFF. Variable domain in full (rest from reference TRBV5-1 and TRBJ2-1): KAGVTQTPRYLIKTRGQQVTLSCSPISGHRSVSWYQQTPGQGLQFLFEYFSETQRNKGNFPGRFSGRQFSNSRSEMNVSTLELGDSALYLCASSRSWDEQFFGPGTRLTVL.